One and the same sample provided the 2 T cell receptor beta chains below, sequenced in a study of STAT5B mutations in CD4+ large granular lymphocyte leukemia. Assay: immunoSEQ multiplex PCR; the TCRdb copy retains only in-frame clones and omits some. The sample carries some 20,000 clones, about four fifths recorded once. Material for sequencing was CD4+ T cells from blood buffy coats. The receptors here all came from a human donor in good health.

This clone was counted a single time. The chain recombines TRBV5-1 with TRBJ2-5; 12 nucleotides line up with TRBD2. CDR1 and CDR2 (germline): SGHRS, YFSETQ. The ends lost 4 bases at V and 5 bases at J; junction bases unmatched: 15. The CDR3 consists of 18 residues. CDR3 residues: CASSLPRLDGLAGETQYF. The DNA of the CDR3 is TGCGCCAGCAGCCTGCCCAGGCTCGATGGACTAGCGGGGGAGACCCAGTACTTC.

The chain recombines TRBV7-2 with TRBJ1-4; TRBD1 might be the D (5 bases). V lost 5 bases to trimming and J lost 2 bases, with 12 bases between them. This CDR3 spans 15 amino acids. Per the germline V gene, CDR1 is SGHTA and CDR2 is FQGNSA. The CDR3 is CASSPNQGTNEKLFF. CDR3 sequence (DNA): TGTGCCAGCAGCCCTAACCAGGGTACTAATGAAAAACTGTTTTTT. The full variable domain, in which reference TRBV7-2 and TRBJ1-4 provide the parts outside the CDR3, is GAGVSQSPSNKVTEKGKDVELRCDPISGHTALYWYRQSLGQGLEFLIYFQGNSAPDKSGLPSDRFSAERTGGSVSTLTIQRTQQEDSAVYLCASSPNQGTNEKLFFGSGTQLSVL.